These T cell receptor beta chains were read from a single sample in a study of regulatory T cells in long-lasting Graves disease. MiXCR, applied by TCRdb to the multiplex PCR reads, yields one record per CDR3 protein. In the table there are 400,000 to 500,000 distinct CDR3 sequences, about 20% of which are singletons. Here the sequenced sample was peripheral blood mononuclear cells (PBMCs), taken when the disease was refractory, from a patient treated with antithyroid drugs. The receptors here all came from a female donor with Graves disease. Both conserved end residues are part of each CDR3. Each record gives: CDR3 protein, V gene.

CDR3: CASSGAAHGYTF
V: TRBV25-1

CDR3: CASSEVNRGSDNYGYTF
V: TRBV2

CDR3: CASRTRYEQYF
V: TRBV10-3

CDR3: CASSLAGQGSNTEAFF
V: TRBV7-2

CDR3: CASSHGELAKNIQYF
V: TRBV6-1

CDR3: CASRRGGDLYGYTF
V: TRBV7-2

CDR3: CSARAPPAGDETQYF
V: TRBV20-1

CDR3: CASSNGYEQYF
V: TRBV6-1

CDR3: CAISYGGEVALHF
V: TRBV6-2/TRBV6-3

CDR3: CATAKTQLQGTNYGYTF
V: TRBV2

CDR3: CASSLEFREAFF
V: TRBV5-5

CDR3: CSARDGGSYNEQFF
V: TRBV20-1

CDR3: CASRSMGQGYGYTF
V: TRBV6-2/TRBV6-3

CDR3: CSARVEGADTQYF
V: TRBV20-1

CDR3: CSVGQMNTGELFF
V: TRBV29-1

CDR3: CASSTGTEPNSPLHF
V: TRBV28

CDR3: CASSDGGANTGELFF
V: TRBV25-1

CDR3: CSARKMSDTQYF
V: TRBV20-1

CDR3: CASSLTLASSTGELFF
V: TRBV7-3

CDR3: CASKRDTQGVTGELFF
V: TRBV19

CDR3: CAGSHPDNQKGAFF
V: TRBV19

CDR3: CASSTPLTGNTEAFF
V: TRBV6-2/TRBV6-3

CDR3: CASSVSQGLAYEQYF
V: TRBV7-2

CDR3: CASSQDRTGLTNEKLFF
V: TRBV4-3

CDR3: CASSYSWAGDFYEQYF
V: TRBV6-5

CDR3: CASSSDGFYEQFF
V: TRBV11-2

CDR3: CASSRRQGDNTEAFF
V: TRBV7-9

CDR3: CASSLVGSSYNEQFF
V: TRBV7-9

CDR3: CASSSTGTGASYEQYF
V: TRBV6-5

CDR3: CAWSVGGLIYEQYF
V: TRBV30

CDR3: CASSVAETQYF
V: TRBV28

CDR3: CASSSQPYGYTF
V: TRBV28

CDR3: CASSFQGGGETQYF
V: TRBV7-2

CDR3: CASGQGDTGELFF
V: TRBV12-5

CDR3: CASSWDGGEQYF
V: TRBV5-1

CDR3: CASTPPGTGSGEQYF
V: TRBV10-2

CDR3: CASSRGQAPQENIQYF
V: TRBV28

CDR3: CSVNNPETQYF
V: TRBV29-1

CDR3: CASSWGGTQMTYQPQHF
V: TRBV19

CDR3: CASSSRGRDGYTF
V: TRBV6-5

CDR3: CSARDPGGPNGGELFF
V: TRBV20-1

CDR3: CASSLDASLIFTGRETQYF
V: TRBV5-4

CDR3: CASSVTRINEQYF
V: TRBV7-2